This T cell receptor beta chain was identified during a study of T cell responses to AZD1222 COVID-19 vaccine. Trimming at V came to 5 bases and at J to 3 bases, leaving 8 bases not matched to a gene. CDR3 length: 15 residues. CDR1 and CDR2 from the germline V gene are MNHEY and SMNVEV (reference sequence). Of note for this clone: Its antigen is not identified.

The repertoire was sequenced with immunoSEQ multiplex PCR; TCRdb's copy has only in-frame clones and lacks some. The sample holds 150,000 to 200,000 clones, about 92% seen once. General study findings and limits: Two AZD1222 doses significantly raised spike-specific TCR breadth and depth over controls.

The material was peripheral blood, obtained on day 0 of AZD1222 vaccination. The rearrangement joins TRBV27 to TRBJ2-7; 9 nucleotides match TRBD1. The sequence was obtained from an adult in good health. The CDR3 bases are TGTGCCAGCAGTCCACGGACAGGGGCCTACTACGAGCAGTACTTC. As protein: CASSPRTGAYYEQYF.